This T cell receptor beta chain originates from a study of T cells in pancreatic ductal adenocarcinoma. Surgery without prior neoadjuvant therapy was the treatment of the selected pancreatic ductal adenocarcinoma patients. With regard to this clone: Its antigen is as yet unknown.

The CDR3 contains 14 residues. Germline V gives CDR1 KGHSH, CDR2 LQKENI. The V segment lost 3 bases and the J segment 3 bases; nucleotides outside the gene matches: 4. Sequencing was performed with immunoSEQ multiplex PCR; in TCRdb, only in-frame clones are kept and a portion is missing. The sample has approximately 97,000 clones, about 95% seen once. Study-wide findings and caveats: Comparisons of tumor and blood clonality may show falsely lower tumor diversity.

This chain links TRBV18 with TRBJ2-5, with 7 bases matching TRBD2. The sequenced material came from PBMCs. This clonotype was sampled from a human donor with pancreatic ductal adenocarcinoma. The CDR3: CASSPGTTKETQYF. As DNA, the CDR3 is TGTGCCAGCTCACCGGGGACTACTAAAGAGACCCAGTACTTC.